This T cell receptor beta chain is drawn from a study of OX40 agonist ivuxolimab in advanced cancers. Study-level background: Ivuxolimab was an agonistic, fully human IgG2 monoclonal antibody directed against OX40 (CD134), a costimulatory receptor. Intravenous ivuxolimab was administered to patients every 2 weeks at six dose levels: 0.01, 0.1, 0.3, 1.5, 3 and 10 mg/kg. Of the 50 or so patients in dose escalation, 19 had hepatocellular carcinoma, about 15 had melanoma, 9 had renal cell carcinoma and 9 had head and neck cancer. In the dose-escalation cohort, 82.7% of patients were male, and the mean age was roughly 60 years, with a range of roughly 20 to 85. Patients were allowed to have had prior anti-PD-1, anti-PD-L1 or anti-CTLA-4 therapy, and approximately 40% of the dose-escalation patients had been treated with checkpoint inhibitors. Partial responses occurred in three dose-escalation patients, of whom one had hepatocellular carcinoma and two had cutaneous melanoma. Peripheral TCRbeta sequencing aimed to test whether ivuxolimab altered TCR sequence diversity and caused clonal T-cell expansion. The monotherapy dose-escalation portion (N ≈ 52 patients) of the phase I ivuxolimab trial is reported in the paper. The full study reports these points: In the 0.1-3.0 mg/kg groups, partial responders had among the lowest normalized peripheral clonal expansion, particularly in CD8+ T cells. At doses of 0.1 to 3.0 mg/kg, clonal expansion of both CD4+ and CD8+ T cells in blood was seen between baseline and week 6. Which antigens the clonally expanded peripheral T cells were specific for was not determined. On average, CD8+ T cells showed more expanded clones than CD4+ T cells after ivuxolimab. Low levels of normalized T-cell clonal expansion were also seen in some patients who did not respond.

Genomic DNA was isolated from the sorted cells so that the TCRbeta CDR3 region could be sequenced. The immunoSEQ Assay was used to sequence the TCRbeta CDR3 regions. TCRdb provides this immuneACCESS table in a form limited to in-frame rearrangements. Some clones are lacking; in checked studies, under half of them reflect an unresolved V gene, and why the rest are absent is not known. The sample records around 51,000 clones, approximately 87% of which are singletons. Approximately 10% of the sample is in the top ten clones. The CDR3, cysteine through phenylalanine, is 14 amino acids long. The sequence is cut down to CDR3 DNA, 42 bases in frame from base 1. The germline V gene supplies CDR1 SGDLS and CDR2 YYNGEE. V was cut back by 0 bases and J by 10 bases, leaving a gap of 14 bases between them. Patients with a history of autoimmune disease or receiving systemic immunosuppression were excluded from the trial. Peripheral blood for TCR sequencing was collected from all dose cohorts at baseline, on cycle 4 day 1, and on cycle 7 day 1. Samples were obtained from an open-label, multicenter, first-in-human phase I dose-escalation trial of ivuxolimab. Adults with locally advanced or metastatic melanoma, renal cell, hepatocellular, or head and neck squamous cell carcinoma were enrolled in the trial. Before TCR sequencing, CD4+ and CD8+ T cells were separately sorted from peripheral blood.

As concerns this clone: This clone's antigen is unknown. Per-base qualities were not stored, and no clone one base away is much larger.

This sequence uses TRBV9 and TRBJ1-5; a weak D assignment points to TRBD1 (6 bases agree). The TCR was taken from an adult with an advanced solid tumor such as melanoma, head and neck, liver or kidney cancer. The starting material was CD4+ or CD8+ T cells sorted from blood, obtained in a trial of the OX40 agonist ivuxolimab. This receptor carries the CDR3 CASSVGGGGRPQHF. The DNA is as follows: TGTGCCAGCAGCGTAGGAGGTGGGGGGCGTCCCCAGCATTTT.